This T cell receptor (beta chain) was sequenced during a study of technical replicates of blood from a handful of donors. The table came from immunoSEQ multiplex PCR; TCRdb's copy has only in-frame clones and leaves some out. The repertoire includes approximately 80,000 clones, around nine tenths of them detected once, and around 0.26% sits in the top ten. Per the germline V gene, CDR1 is SEHNR and CDR2 is FQNEAQ (reference sequence). Trimming took off 3 bases at V and 4 bases at J, with 10 bases between the two ends. CDR3 length: 13 amino acids. The chain links TRBV7-9 to TRBJ2-7, with a possible D match to TRBD2 (5 bases). The receptor's source is a human donor in good health. The sequenced material came from T cells isolated from PBMCs. The CDR3 protein is CASSFSATYEQYF. CDR3 nucleotide sequence: TGTGCCAGCAGCTTTAGCGCGACTTACGAGCAGTACTTC.